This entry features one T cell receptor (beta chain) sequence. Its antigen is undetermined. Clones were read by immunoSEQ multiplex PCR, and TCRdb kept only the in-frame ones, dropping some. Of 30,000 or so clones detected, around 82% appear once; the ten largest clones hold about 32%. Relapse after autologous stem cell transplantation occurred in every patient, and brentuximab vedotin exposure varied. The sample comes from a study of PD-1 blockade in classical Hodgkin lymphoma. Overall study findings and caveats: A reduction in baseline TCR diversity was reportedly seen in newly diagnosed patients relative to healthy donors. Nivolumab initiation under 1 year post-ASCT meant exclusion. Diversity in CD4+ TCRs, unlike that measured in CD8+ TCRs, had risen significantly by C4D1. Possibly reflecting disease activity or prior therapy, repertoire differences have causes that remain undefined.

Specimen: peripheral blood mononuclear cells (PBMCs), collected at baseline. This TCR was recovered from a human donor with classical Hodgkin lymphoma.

Here the CDR3 DNA reads TGTGCCAGCAGTTACTCGGGGGGAGGCGAGCAGTACTTC. Its translation is CASSYSGGGEQYF. This chain joins TRBV6-5 and TRBJ2-7, with D tentatively TRBD2 (6 bases). The CDR3 extends over 13 amino acids. Trimming removed 0 bases at V and 6 bases at J, with 9 bases between. Germline V gene lookup returns CDR1 MNHEY and CDR2 SVGAGI.